This TCR beta chain emerged from a study of CD8 T cells in ankylosing spondylitis. Study-wide results and caveats: For ankylosing spondylitis blood, a TCR beta motif of under ten highly homologous variants appeared characteristic.

Trimming stripped 7 bases from V and 0 bases from J, with 9 bases between. The CDR3 has 14 residues. Looked up from germline, CDR1 is SGHTA and CDR2 is FQGTGA. Via MiXCR, TCRdb re-called the 5' RACE reads, giving one row per CDR3 protein. The data contain 500,000 to 650,000 distinct CDR3 sequences, over 4% of them singletons. With respect to this clonotype: Its antigen remains unknown.

This TCR was recovered from a male donor with ankylosing spondylitis. V and J are TRBV7-3 and TRBJ2-2; D unresolved. Sequencing was done on a sample of blood, either unsorted or a sorted T cell fraction (not recorded which). CDR3 in amino acids: CASTPGSNTGELFF. The CDR3 DNA follows: TGTGCCAGCACCCCCGGCTCGAACACCGGGGAGCTGTTTTTT.